The 23 T cell receptor beta chains reported below all come from one sample, sequenced in a study of PD-1 blockade in classical Hodgkin lymphoma. Measured with immunoSEQ multiplex PCR; TCRdb has only the in-frame clones, and not every one. Among more than 13,000 clones listed, around 78% were seen once. In every patient, relapse followed autologous stem cell transplantation, while exposure to brentuximab vedotin differed. Sequences were derived from peripheral blood mononuclear cells (PBMCs), sampled before the second cycle of nivolumab. The receptors were gathered from a human donor with classical Hodgkin lymphoma.

This clone was recorded a few times. The CDR3 bases are TGTGCCAGCAGCCCCACAGGGAACTATGGCTACACCTTC. Translating it yields CASSPTGNYGYTF. This chain joins TRBV27 and TRBJ1-2; tentative D call: TRBD1 (6 bases). The germline CDR1 and CDR2 sequences are MNHEY and SMNVEV (reference sequence). Trimming stripped 6 bases from V and 2 bases from J, with 10 bases between. CDR3 length: 13 amino acids.

Relative to its sample, this clone is medium-sized. The rearrangement links TRBV28 to TRBJ1-6; D gene ambiguous. V was trimmed by 6 bases and J by 11 bases, leaving 20 bases between them. In germline, CDR1 is MDHEN, CDR2 SYDVKM. The CDR3 sequence is 15 residues long. The DNA of the CDR3 is TGTGCCAGCAGGGGAAGGGTCAGCCGATCGCCACCCCTCCACTTT. Amino acids: CASRGRVSRSPPLHF.

The chain recombines TRBV6-5 with TRBJ2-3; D gene unclear. This CDR3 has 12 amino acids. Trimming took 5 bases from V and 4 from J, leaving 7 bases between them. The germline V gene has CDR1 MNHEY and CDR2 SVGAGI. This CDR3 is CASSEVSDTQYF. DNA for the CDR3: TGTGCCAGCAGTGAAGTTTCAGATACGCAGTATTTT.

The chain combines TRBV2 with TRBJ1-5, with D possibly matching TRBD1 (5 bases). From germline, CDR1 is SNHLY and CDR2 FYNNEI. CDR3 length: 16 residues. V shed 7 bases and J shed 0 bases, with 16 bases lying between them. CDR3 in amino acids: CASKHGGDFSNQPQHF. Here the CDR3 DNA reads TGTGCCAGCAAACACGGGGGAGATTTTAGCAATCAGCCCCAGCATTTT.

The genes are TRBV2 and TRBJ1-2; D may be TRBD1 (6 bases). V lost 4 bases and J 8 bases, leaving 14 bases between the germline ends. The CDR3 totals 13 residues. In germline, CDR1 is SNHLY, CDR2 FYNNEI. The CDR3: CASSGDLGGGYTF. CDR3 coding DNA: TGTGCCAGCAGTGGGGACTTGGGGGGCGGCTACACCTTC.

The CDR3 reads CASSLASGAHVTQYF. The DNA for the CDR3 is TGTGCCAGCAGCTTAGCTAGCGGGGCTCACGTTACGCAGTATTTT. The rearrangement joins TRBV7-9 to TRBJ2-3, with 8 bases that match TRBD2. The V gene end was trimmed by 0 bases and the J gene end by 8 bases; junction bases not matched to a gene: 7. Germline CDR1 is SEHNR and CDR2 is FQNEAQ (reference sequence). The CDR3 spans 15 residues.

The V call is TRBV5-1, the J call TRBJ2-3, with D possibly TRBD1 on 5 matching bases. CDR1 and CDR2 from the germline V gene are SGHRS and YFSETQ. Trimming pared 0 bases from V and 6 bases from J, leaving 17 bases between. The CDR3 runs 16 residues. Here the CDR3 DNA reads TGCGCCAGCAGCTTGGCGTTAGGGGCCTTAAGTGATACGCAGTATTTT. Residues: CASSLALGALSDTQYF.

The chain has TRBV5-1 and TRBJ1-1; D gene unclear. Germline-derived CDR1 and CDR2 are SGHRS and YFSETQ. V lost 1 base to trimming and J lost 0 bases, with 13 bases between them. This CDR3 has 16 amino acids. The chain's CDR3 is CASSLRRGVLNTEAFF. Here the CDR3 DNA reads TGCGCCAGCAGCTTGCGGCGGGGAGTTCTGAACACTGAAGCTTTCTTT.

This chain joins TRBV6-1 and TRBJ1-1; the D gene is possibly TRBD1 (6 bases). Germline CDR1 MNHNS, CDR2 SASEGT. The CDR3 sequence is 13 residues long. Deletions cut 2 bases from V and 9 bases from J, with 13 bases between. CDR3 nucleotides: TGTGCCAGCAGTGAACACGACAGGAAAAAAGCTTTCTTT. Protein product: CASSEHDRKKAFF.

V gene TRBV29-1 combines with J gene TRBJ1-1; the match to TRBD1 covers 7 bases. In germline, CDR1 is SQVTM, CDR2 ANQGSEA. The V and J ends lost 3 bases and 9 bases, in that order; junction bases with no gene match: 4. The CDR3 covers 11 residues. The CDR3 coding sequence is TGCAGCGTTGAGACAGGGACTAAAGCTTTCTTT. Translation: CSVETGTKAFF.

V is TRBV11-2 and J is TRBJ2-7, with TRBD2 as a possible D gene (5 bases). Deletions cut 1 base from V and 2 bases from J, with 21 bases between. The CDR3 spans 18 residues. Per germline, CDR1 SGHAT and CDR2 FQNNGV. CDR3 region: CASSLVRGSGADAYEQYF. The CDR3 DNA follows: TGTGCCAGCAGCTTAGTTCGGGGTTCGGGCGCCGATGCCTACGAGCAGTACTTC.

J is TRBJ1-4 and V is TRBV7-2; D is ambiguous. Germline V gene lookup returns CDR1 SGHTA and CDR2 FQGNSA. V lost 5 bases and J lost 2, with 12 bases in between. This CDR3 region has 15 residues. CDR3 region: CASSLGGQTNEKLFF. The CDR3 coding sequence is TGTGCCAGCAGCCTCGGAGGGCAGACTAATGAAAAACTGTTTTTT.

This chain connects TRBV6-6 to TRBJ1-3, with D perhaps matching TRBD1 (5 bases). CDR1 and CDR2 (germline): MNHNY, SVGAGI (reference sequence). The CDR3 has 14 residues. V dropped 0 bases and J dropped 9 bases, with 12 bases sitting between them. The CDR3 DNA follows: TGTGCCAGCAGTTACTCAGGAGGGGAGCGCACCATATATTTT. Protein sequence: CASSYSGGERTIYF.

The chain carries TRBV5-1 and TRBJ2-4, with D unresolved. Germline lookup yields CDR1 SGHRS and CDR2 YFSETQ. The V and J ends lost 4 bases and 7 bases respectively, with 6 bases between them. This CDR3 comprises 11 residues. The CDR3 loop reads CASSDKNIQYF. CDR3 DNA sequence: TGCGCCAGCAGCGATAAGAACATTCAGTACTTC. The variable domain in full, completed from reference TRBV5-1 and TRBJ2-4, reads KAGVTQTPRYLIKTRGQQVTLSCSPISGHRSVSWYQQTPGQGLQFLFEYFSETQRNKGNFPGRFSGRQFSNSRSEMNVSTLELGDSALYLCASSDKNIQYFGAGTRLSVL.

The chain carries TRBV4-2 and TRBJ2-3; TRBD2 matches at 7 bases. V gave up 0 bases and J gave up 5 bases; unmatched junction bases: 17. CDR1 is LGHNA, CDR2 YNFKEQ, per germline. The CDR3 is 19 amino acids. The CDR3 DNA reads TGTGCCAGCAGCCAAGATTTTGTCTTGGGGACTACCCCGGAAGATACGCAGTATTTT. Protein sequence: CASSQDFVLGTTPEDTQYF.

This clone came up a few times. The rearrangement uses TRBV7-9 and TRBJ1-1; D perhaps matches TRBD1 (6 bases). CDR3 length: 17 amino acids. Trimming removed 5 bases from V and 3 bases from J, with 22 bases in between. Per germline, CDR1 SEHNR and CDR2 FQNEAQ (reference sequence). In nucleotides, the CDR3 is TGTGCCAGCAGCCCTTCCAGGGGTCGGGTTGGGGACACTGAAGCTTTCTTT. Translating it yields CASSPSRGRVGDTEAFF.

The chain combines TRBV4-2 with TRBJ1-6; no definite D call. The germline V gene has CDR1 LGHNA and CDR2 YNFKEQ. Trimming pared 2 bases from V and 8 bases from J, leaving 4 bases between. The CDR3 is 12 residues long. This CDR3 is CASSQWDSPLHF. CDR3 nucleotides: TGTGCCAGCAGCCAATGGGATTCACCCCTCCACTTT.

The chain links TRBV7-2 to TRBJ1-6, with 7 bases lining up with TRBD1. This CDR3 spans 17 amino acids. CDR1 and CDR2 from the germline V gene are SGHTA and FQGNSA. The V segment lost 1 base and the J segment 8 bases; nucleotides outside the gene matches: 11. Here the CDR3 reads CASSLVVPTGRDSPLHF. CDR3 bases: TGTGCCAGCAGCTTAGTCGTCCCGACAGGGAGGGATTCACCCCTCCACTTT.

This chain joins TRBV7-2 and TRBJ2-2; possible D gene TRBD2, 7 bases. The germline V gene has CDR1 SGHTA and CDR2 FQGNSA. The germline V and J ends were trimmed by 2 bases and 5 bases, with 9 bases remaining between them. This CDR3 comprises 14 residues. CDR3 region: CASSLRGATGELFF. The CDR3 nucleotides read TGTGCCAGCAGCTTACGGGGGGCGACCGGGGAGCTGTTTTTT.

This sequence joins TRBV6-6 and TRBJ1-6; D gene unclear. The germline CDR1 and CDR2 sequences are MNHNY and SVGAGI (reference sequence). The V end lost 6 bases, the J end lost 9 bases, and 9 bases lay between the germline ends. The CDR3 sequence is 12 residues long. Here the CDR3 reads CASSLQRSPLHF. CDR3 sequence (DNA): TGTGCCAGCAGCCTACAGCGTTCACCCCTCCACTTT.

The rearrangement uses TRBV5-4 and TRBJ2-1; TRBD2 agrees at 11 bases. Germline trimming cut 2 bases from V and 7 bases from J; bases unmatched to any gene: 5. CDR1 is SGHNT, CDR2 YYREEE, per germline (reference sequence). This CDR3 contains 15 residues. The CDR3 coding sequence is TGTGCCAGCAGCTTCACTAGCGGGGGCGGAAATGAGCAGTTCTTC. The encoded protein is CASSFTSGGGNEQFF.

As DNA, the CDR3 is TGTGCCAGCAGTCCCTCGGGACAACCGAGCACAGATACGCAGTATTTT. This gives the protein CASSPSGQPSTDTQYF. The chain uses TRBV27 and TRBJ2-3, with D possibly being TRBD1 (6 bases). Germline CDR1 MNHEY, CDR2 SMNVEV (reference sequence). Trimming removed 5 bases from V and 0 bases from J, with 15 bases in between. The CDR3 sequence is 16 residues long.

J is TRBJ1-1 and V is TRBV6-5; TRBD1 might be the D (5 bases). CDR1 is MNHEY and CDR2 is SVGAGI in the germline V gene. V dropped 6 bases and J dropped 2 bases, with 13 bases sitting between them. The CDR3 contains 14 residues. The CDR3 DNA sequence: TGTGCCAGCAGCTTCCGACAGCCCAACACTGAAGCTTTCTTT. Its translation is CASSFRQPNTEAFF.